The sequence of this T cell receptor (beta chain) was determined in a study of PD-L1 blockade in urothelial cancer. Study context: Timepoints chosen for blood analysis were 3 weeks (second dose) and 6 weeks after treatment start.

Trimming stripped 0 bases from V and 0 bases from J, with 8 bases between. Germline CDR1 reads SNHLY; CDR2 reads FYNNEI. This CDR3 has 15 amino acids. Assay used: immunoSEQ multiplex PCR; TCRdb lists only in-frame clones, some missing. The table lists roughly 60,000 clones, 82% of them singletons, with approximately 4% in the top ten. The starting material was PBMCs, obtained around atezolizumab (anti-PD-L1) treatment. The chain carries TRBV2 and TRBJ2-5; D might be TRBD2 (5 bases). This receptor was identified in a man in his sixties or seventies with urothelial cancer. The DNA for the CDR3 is TGTGCCAGCAGTGAAGCTAGGCGGGACCAAGAGACCCAGTACTTC. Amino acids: CASSEARRDQETQYF. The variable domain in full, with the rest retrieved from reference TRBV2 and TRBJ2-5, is EPEVTQTPSHQVTQMGQEVILRCVPISNHLYFYWYRQILGQKVEFLVSFYNNEISEKSEIFDDQFSVERPDGSNFTLKIRSTKLEDSAMYFCASSEARRDQETQYFGPGTRLLVL.